The T cell receptor beta chain described here comes from a study of T cells in Graves' hyperthyroidism and ophthalmopathy. TCR beta CDR3 sequences were amplified from RNA transcripts. RT-PCR in the first round (using the HTBI primer set) targeted the TCR CDR3. TCRdb reanalysed the multiplex PCR reads using MiXCR and keeps one entry per CDR3 protein. The sample holds around 190,000 distinct CDR3 sequences, about a sixth seen once. This CDR3 contains 15 residues. V lost 2 bases and J 2 bases, leaving 10 bases between the germline ends. CDR1 is MNHEY, CDR2 SMNVEV, per germline (reference sequence). This chain joins TRBV27 and TRBJ1-3; D call uncertain. The specimen was blood. The source of this sequence is a woman in her fifties or sixties with Graves' hyperthyroidism. CDR3 DNA sequence: TGTGCCAGCAGTTTAATTTGGAGACCTGGAAACACCATATATTTT. It yields the protein CASSLIWRPGNTIYF.